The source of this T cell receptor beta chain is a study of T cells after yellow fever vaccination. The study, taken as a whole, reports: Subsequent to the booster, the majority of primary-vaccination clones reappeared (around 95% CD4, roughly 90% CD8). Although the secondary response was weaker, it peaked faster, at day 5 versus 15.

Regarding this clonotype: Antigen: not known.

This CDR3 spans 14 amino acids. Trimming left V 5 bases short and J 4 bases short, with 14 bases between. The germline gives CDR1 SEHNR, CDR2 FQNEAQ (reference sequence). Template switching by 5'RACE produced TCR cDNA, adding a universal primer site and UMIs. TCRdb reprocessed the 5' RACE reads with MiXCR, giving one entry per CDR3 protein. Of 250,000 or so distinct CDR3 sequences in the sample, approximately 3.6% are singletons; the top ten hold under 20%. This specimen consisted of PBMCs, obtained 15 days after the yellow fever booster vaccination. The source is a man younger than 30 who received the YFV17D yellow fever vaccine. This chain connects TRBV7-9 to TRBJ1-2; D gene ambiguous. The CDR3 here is CASSQGHQPYGYTF. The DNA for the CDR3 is TGTGCCAGCAGCCAAGGGCATCAGCCCTATGGCTACACCTTC. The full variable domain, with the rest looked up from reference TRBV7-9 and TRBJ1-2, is DTGVSQNPRHKITKRGQNVTFRCDPISEHNRLYWYRQTLGQGPEFLTYFQNEAQLEKSRLLSDRFSAERPKGSFSTLEIQRTEQGDSAMYLCASSQGHQPYGYTFGSGTRLTVV.